These 28 T cell receptor beta chains were sequenced from one sample in a study of CD8+CD57+ T cells in acquired aplastic anemia. The template used for profiling TCR beta VDJ and CDR3 was genomic DNA. Each CDR3 protein gets one entry after TCRdb re-called the reads with MiXCR. The sample contains more than 45,000 distinct CDR3 sequences, about 73% of which appear only once. The sample taken for sequencing was sorted CD4+, CD8+, or CD8+CD57+ T cells (not recorded which) from PBMCs. The source is a human donor in good health, serving as a control.

The chain employs TRBV25-1 and TRBJ2-6, with unresolved D. CDR1 MGHDK and CDR2 SYGVNS come from the germline V gene. Trimming took 4 bases from V and 4 from J, leaving 2 bases between them. The CDR3 loop spans 12 amino acids. The CDR3 is CASSAGANVLTF. CDR3 sequence (DNA): TGTGCCAGCAGTGCAGGGGCCAACGTCCTGACTTTC.

The genes are TRBV29-1 and TRBJ1-4; D perhaps matches TRBD1 (6 bases). V lost 5 bases and J lost 7, with 11 bases in between. The CDR3 contains 12 residues. Germline CDR1 is SQVTM and CDR2 is ANQGSEA. The CDR3 coding sequence is TGCAGCGTTAAAACAGGGTCTGAAAAACTGTTTTTT. Protein product: CSVKTGSEKLFF. The full variable domain, rest sourced from reference TRBV29-1 and TRBJ1-4, is SAVISQKPSRDICQRGTSLTIQCQVDSQVTMMFWYRQQPGQSLTLIATANQGSEATYESGFVIDKFPISRPNLTFSTLTVSNMSPEDSSIYLCSVKTGSEKLFFGSGTQLSVL.

This sequence joins TRBV25-1 and TRBJ1-4; perhaps TRBD1 as D (6 bases). This CDR3 has 14 residues. V lost 6 bases to trimming and J lost 8 bases, with 16 bases between them. Germline V gives CDR1 MGHDK, CDR2 SYGVNS. CDR3 region: CASRERGGREKLFF. In nucleotides, the CDR3 is TGTGCCAGCAGAGAGAGGGGGGGTCGAGAAAAACTGTTTTTT.

The chain is built from TRBV10-1 and TRBJ1-5; D perhaps matches TRBD1 (5 bases). The V end lost 4 bases, the J end lost 6 bases, and 16 bases lay between the germline ends. Germline V gene sequence: CDR1 WNHNN, CDR2 SYGVQD (reference sequence). The CDR3 is made up of 15 amino acids. CDR3 sequence (DNA): TGCGCCAGCAGTGGGAGGGGCAGGGTGAGTCAGCCCCAGCATTTT. Its translation: CASSGRGRVSQPQHF.

This chain connects TRBV29-1 to TRBJ2-3, with D possibly being TRBD1 (6 bases). CDR1 is SQVTM and CDR2 is ANQGSEA in the germline V gene. Trimming cost V 4 bases and J 2 bases, with 10 bases left between them. The CDR3 has 13 residues. The CDR3, as DNA: TGCAGCGTTGGAGGACAGACCACAGATACGCAGTATTTT. This encodes CSVGGQTTDTQYF.

This clonotype was recorded at least ten times. The chain links TRBV20-1 to TRBJ1-5; maybe TRBD1 (5 bases). Trimming shortened V by 0 bases and J by 5 bases, and 11 bases separated the two germline ends. The germline gives CDR1 DFQATT, CDR2 SNEGSKA (reference sequence). This CDR3 comprises 14 residues. CDR3 sequence (DNA): TGCAGTGCTAGAGATCAAGGGGAGTATCAGCCCCAGCATTTT. As protein: CSARDQGEYQPQHF.

The chain has TRBV9 and TRBJ1-6, with 7 bases aligning to TRBD1. The trim removed 1 base at V and 8 bases at J, leaving 3 bases unmatched. The length of the CDR3 is 14 residues. The V gene's germline CDR1 is SGDLS and CDR2 YYNGEE. The CDR3 is CASSVKGADSPLHF. CDR3 bases: TGTGCCAGCAGCGTAAAGGGGGCCGATTCACCCCTCCACTTT.

This sequence joins TRBV19 and TRBJ1-2, with 7 bases fitting TRBD1. Losses at the gene ends were 6 bases for V and 4 bases for J; bases not matched to a gene: 14. The CDR3 is made up of 16 amino acids. Germline CDR1 is LNHDA and CDR2 is SQIVND (reference sequence). The CDR3 bases are TGTGCCAGTAGCGGGGCCCGACAGGGTATGGCCTATGGCTACACCTTC. It yields the protein CASSGARQGMAYGYTF.

The CDR3 DNA reads TGTGCCAGCAGCTTAGAGGGGGAAAACACTGAAGCTTTCTTT. It encodes CASSLEGENTEAFF. This chain links TRBV13 with TRBJ1-1, with D possibly TRBD1 on 6 matching bases. Germline lookup yields CDR1 PRHDT and CDR2 FYEKMQ (reference sequence). The ends were cut back, 1 base at V and 2 bases at J, with 8 bases in the middle. The CDR3 runs 14 residues.

CDR3 protein: CAIKGQGAAYEQYF. CDR3 bases: TGTGCCATCAAAGGGCAGGGGGCCGCCTACGAGCAGTACTTC. This chain uses TRBV10-3 with TRBJ2-7; TRBD1 aligns across 8 bases. V shed 7 bases and J 2 bases; nucleotides not matched to a gene: 7. Germline CDR1 ENHRY, CDR2 SYGVKD. The CDR3 is made up of 14 amino acids.

This chain uses TRBV25-1 with TRBJ2-5; D may be TRBD1 or TRBD2 (5 bases each). Trimming stripped 3 bases from V and 3 bases from J, with 38 bases between. The CDR3 totals 23 residues. Germline V lookup: CDR1 MGHDK, CDR2 SYGVNS. CDR3 nucleotide sequence: TGTGCCAGCAGTGATTATCCCGACAGTGACGGGAACACCGGGGAGCTGTCGGAAGAGACCCAGTACTTC. It translates to CASSDYPDSDGNTGELSEETQYF.

This clonotype is classed as medium-sized. The chain carries TRBV7-9 and TRBJ2-7; D is ambiguous. Trimming took off 0 bases at V and 7 bases at J, with 7 bases between the two ends. The CDR3 spans 12 residues. Per the germline V gene, CDR1 is SEHNR and CDR2 is FQNEAQ (reference sequence). The CDR3 loop is CASSLALFEQYF. The DNA of the CDR3 is TGTGCCAGCAGCTTAGCCCTGTTTGAGCAGTACTTC.

This clonotype was counted a few times. This chain uses TRBV29-1 with TRBJ2-7, with no clear D. This CDR3 region has 14 residues. V lost 4 bases to trimming and J lost 0 bases, with 13 bases between them. Germline V gives CDR1 SQVTM, CDR2 ANQGSEA. This chain's CDR3 is CSVALSWSSYEQYF. The CDR3 nucleotides are TGCAGCGTTGCCCTGTCCTGGAGCTCCTACGAGCAGTACTTC.

This clonotype was counted a few times. This chain links TRBV2 with TRBJ2-7; 10 bases fit TRBD1. There are 14 residues in the CDR3. Trimming cost V 7 bases and J 5 bases; bases outside gene matches: 8. The V gene's germline CDR1 is SNHLY and CDR2 FYNNEI. The DNA for the CDR3 is TGTGCCAGCAAGACAGGGGGCTTGGTCCACGAGCAGTACTTC. Its translation is CASKTGGLVHEQYF. Full variable domain (missing parts from reference TRBV2 and TRBJ2-7): EPEVTQTPSHQVTQMGQEVILRCVPISNHLYFYWYRQILGQKVEFLVSFYNNEISEKSEIFDDQFSVERPDGSNFTLKIRSTKLEDSAMYFCASKTGGLVHEQYFGPGTRLTVT.

This clonotype appeared once. The chain combines TRBV2 with TRBJ2-5; 8 bases align to TRBD1. Judging by the DNA end, TRBJ2-7 fits better; the J call may be wrong. The CDR3 is 14 residues long. CDR1 SNHLY and CDR2 FYNNEI come from the germline V gene. The CDR3 sequence: CASSEGTGSGEQYF. In DNA form, the CDR3 reads TGTGCCAGCAGTGAAGGGACAGGGAGTGGCGAGCAGTACTTC.

Concerning this clonotype itself: At one end the junction does not follow the germline gene, possibly because of a read error. The chain combines TRBV20-1 with TRBJ1-1, with D possibly matching TRBD1 (6 bases). This CDR3 has 12 amino acids. Germline CDR1 is DFQATT and CDR2 is SNEGSKA (reference sequence). CDR3 in amino acids: CSSSDRPTEAFF. In DNA, the CDR3 is TGCAGTTCTAGCGACAGGCCCACTGAAGCTTTCTTC.

The chain couples TRBV10-1 to TRBJ2-1; 15 bases are shared with TRBD2. Per germline, CDR1 WNHNN and CDR2 SYGVQD (reference sequence). The junction had 7 bases not matched to a gene; V was cut back by 2 bases and J by 5 bases. The CDR3 is 18 residues long. CDR3 amino acids: CASSEGTSGGNRNNEQFF. The CDR3 DNA sequence: TGCGCCAGCAGTGAGGGGACTAGCGGGGGGAATAGGAACAATGAGCAGTTCTTC.

About this clonotype itself: It is unclear where the CDR3 begins or ends on the DNA, so no DNA is shown, and the CDR3 is as TCRdb lists it. The chain carries TRBV12-3 or TRBV12-4 and TRBJ2-3; the table's D call, TRBD1, has no DNA check behind it. The length of the CDR3 is 15 amino acids, counting both ends. CDR3 residues: CASSFGEGTTDTQYF.

This chain links TRBV25-1 with TRBJ2-1; D possibly matches TRBD1 or TRBD2 (5 bases each). Trimming left V 8 bases short and J 0 bases short, with 8 bases between. The CDR3 consists of 13 residues. Germline V gene lookup returns CDR1 MGHDK and CDR2 SYGVNS. CDR3 sequence reads: CASGGYSYNEQFF. The CDR3 DNA reads as TGTGCCAGCGGGGGATACTCCTACAATGAGCAGTTCTTC.

This chain joins TRBV19 and TRBJ1-1; unclear D gene. The CDR3 contains 15 residues. Per germline, CDR1 LNHDA and CDR2 SQIVND (reference sequence). V was clipped by 8 bases and J by 2 bases, with 18 bases between them. As DNA, the CDR3 is TGTGCCAGTCGGAGGCCAGCTGAATTCAACACTGAAGCTTTCTTT. Translating it yields CASRRPAEFNTEAFF. Filled out from reference TRBV19 and TRBJ1-1, the complete variable domain reads DGGITQSPKYLFRKEGQNVTLSCEQNLNHDAMYWYRQDPGQGLRLIYYSQIVNDFQKGDIAEGYSVSREKKESFPLTVTSAQKNPTAFYLCASRRPAEFNTEAFFGQGTRLTVV.

This chain links TRBV11-2 with TRBJ2-1; 8 bases agree with TRBD2. V shed 4 bases, J shed 8 bases, and the junction held 13 bases outside the gene matches. This CDR3 spans 16 amino acids. Germline V gene data show CDR1 as SGHAT and CDR2 as FQNNGV. For the CDR3, the DNA is TGTGCCAGCAGCTGGGATAGCGGGACTACGGGGCATGAGCAGTTCTTC. The encoded protein is CASSWDSGTTGHEQFF.

The chain joins TRBV7-8 to TRBJ1-1; D is unclear. This CDR3 region has 11 residues. Germline V gives CDR1 SGHVS, CDR2 FQNEAQ. Trimming shortened V by 3 bases and J by 7 bases, and 6 bases separated the two germline ends. CDR3 region: CASSFGDEAFF. The CDR3 DNA reads as TGTGCCAGCAGCTTCGGGGATGAAGCTTTCTTT.

The V gene is TRBV5-1, the J gene TRBJ1-2, with D unresolved. There are 14 residues in the CDR3. Trimming stripped 0 bases from V and 4 bases from J, with 10 bases between. CDR1 is SGHRS and CDR2 is YFSETQ in the germline V gene. The CDR3 nucleotides are TGCGCCAGCAGCTTGGAGAAGGCGAGCTATGGCTACACCTTC. It is translated as CASSLEKASYGYTF. Together with reference TRBV5-1 and TRBJ1-2, the CDR3 gives the full variable domain: KAGVTQTPRYLIKTRGQQVTLSCSPISGHRSVSWYQQTPGQGLQFLFEYFSETQRNKGNFPGRFSGRQFSNSRSEMNVSTLELGDSALYLCASSLEKASYGYTFGSGTRLTVV.

CDR3 sequence: CATSGTAQETQYF. The CDR3 coding sequence is TGTGCCACCAGCGGAACTGCGCAAGAGACCCAGTACTTC. The chain joins TRBV15 to TRBJ2-5; no reliable D call. The germline V and J ends were trimmed by 5 bases and 2 bases, with 9 bases remaining between them. The CDR3 totals 13 residues. Germline CDR1 is LNHNV and CDR2 is YYDKDF (reference sequence).

The chain employs TRBV29-1 and TRBJ1-3, with no clear D. The germline CDR1 and CDR2 sequences are SQVTM and ANQGSEA. The CDR3 has 14 amino acids. The CDR3 sequence: CGGLRGDSGNTIYF. Here the CDR3 DNA reads TGCGGCGGCCTACGGGGAGACTCTGGAAACACCATATATTTT.

This clonotype was seen many times. This sequence joins TRBV30 and TRBJ2-7; D perhaps matches TRBD1 (5 bases). The CDR3 is made up of 12 amino acids. Deletions cut 4 bases from V and 3 bases from J, with 10 bases between. CDR1 and CDR2 (germline): GTSNPN, SVGIG (reference sequence). The CDR3 nucleotides are TGTGCCTGGACAGGGAACGACTACGAGCAGTACTTC. Its translation: CAWTGNDYEQYF.

The chain recombines TRBV25-1 with TRBJ2-5; possibly TRBD1 for D (6 bases). This CDR3 is 12 amino acids long. Trimming pared 6 bases from V and 4 bases from J, leaving 9 bases between. Looked up from germline, CDR1 is MGHDK and CDR2 is SYGVNS. The CDR3: CASSGQLETQYF. For the CDR3, the DNA is TGTGCCAGCAGCGGACAGCTAGAGACCCAGTACTTC.

A few counts support this clonotype. The J gene is TRBJ2-1, the V gene TRBV2, with a possible D match to TRBD2 (6 bases). Germline CDR1 SNHLY, CDR2 FYNNEI. The CDR3 is 9 residues long. The V end lost 9 bases, the J end lost 10 bases, and 7 bases lay between the germline ends. CDR3 bases: TGTGCCAGTGGGGGGGAGCAGTTCTTC. Translation: CASGGEQFF.